The 27 T cell receptor beta chains given below trace back to one sample, sequenced in a study of blood T cell repertoires in COVID-19. Data came from immunoSEQ multiplex PCR; TCRdb stores just in-frame clones and leaves some out. The sample contains tens of thousands of clones, 89% of which appear only once. Sample: peripheral blood. All receptors derive from a man aged 60-69 years with acute or convalescent COVID-19.

In its sample, this clone was seen a few times. The chain has TRBV1 and TRBJ2-3; the D call of TRBD2 is as the table states it, not checked on the DNA. TRBV1 is recorded as a pseudogene. The CDR3 extends over 14 amino acids. The CDR3 DNA sequence: TGCACCAGCCGGGGATTCGTGAGCACAGATACGCAGTATTTT. Translated, it gives CTSRGFVSTDTQYF.

The V call is TRBV27, the J call TRBJ2-1; 7 bases map to TRBD1. The V gene end was trimmed by 2 bases and the J gene end by 8 bases; junction bases not matched to a gene: 3. The CDR3 spans 13 residues. Germline V gives CDR1 MNHEY, CDR2 SMNVEV (reference sequence). As DNA, the CDR3 is TGTGCCAGCAGTTTAAAGGGGGCCGATGAGCAGTTCTTC. Encoded protein: CASSLKGADEQFF.

This rearrangement joins TRBV4-1 to TRBJ2-7, with TRBD1 matching over 10 bases. The CDR3 covers 17 residues. The germline V gene encodes CDR1 MGHRA and CDR2 YSYEKL. With 2 bases clipped from V and 9 bases from J, the junction kept 16 bases outside the gene matches. The CDR3 sequence is CASSQSGAGQGNYRQYF. CDR3 DNA sequence: TGCGCCAGCAGCCAATCCGGGGCGGGACAGGGGAATTATCGGCAGTACTTC.

This clone came up a few times. The chain employs TRBV6-6 and TRBJ1-2; D is undetermined. The V and J ends lost 7 bases and 14 bases respectively, with 17 bases between them. CDR3 length: 11 residues. Germline V CDR1 and CDR2: MNHNY, SVGAGI (reference sequence). The CDR3 sequence is CASMDKEAKTF. The CDR3, as DNA: TGTGCCAGCATGGATAAGGAGGCCAAGACCTTC.

This clone was counted a few times. This chain joins TRBV5-4 and TRBJ2-5; 8 bases map to TRBD1. This CDR3 contains 14 residues. Unmatched junction bases numbered 2, after V lost 2 bases and J lost 2 bases. Germline V gives CDR1 SGHNT, CDR2 YYREEE (reference sequence). The CDR3 DNA reads TGTGCCAGCAGCTTCGGACAGGGACAAGAGACCCAGTACTTC. It specifies CASSFGQGQETQYF.

The chain joins TRBV9 to TRBJ1-2, with 10 bases identical to TRBD1. V dropped 0 bases and J dropped 6; count of bases not matched to a gene: 8. CDR1 and CDR2 (germline): SGDLS, YYNGEE. CDR3 size: 16 residues. The CDR3 reads CASSVGAGQGNHGYTF. CDR3 DNA: TGTGCCAGCAGCGTAGGGGCGGGACAGGGGAATCATGGCTACACCTTC.

This clone is a singleton in its sample. The chain joins TRBV5-1 to TRBJ2-5; 8 positions agree with TRBD1. This CDR3 contains 13 residues. V was pared by 4 bases and J by 3 bases, with 2 bases of the junction left unmatched. CDR1 is SGHRS and CDR2 is YFSETQ in the germline V gene. The CDR3 DNA follows: TGCGCCAGCAGCCAGGACAGGGAAGAGACCCAGTACTTC. This translates into CASSQDREETQYF.

This chain joins TRBV7-3 and TRBJ2-2, with 7 positions matching TRBD2. Trimming at V came to 5 bases and at J to 2 bases, leaving 8 bases not matched to a gene. CDR3 length: 16 amino acids. Looked up from germline, CDR1 is SGHTA and CDR2 is FQGTGA. The CDR3 DNA sequence: TGTGCCAGCAGCCGAGGGGACTACGCCAACACCGGGGAGCTGTTTTTT. It codes for CASSRGDYANTGELFF.

The chain joins TRBV7-9 to TRBJ2-7, with 12 nucleotides matching TRBD1. The CDR3 is 15 amino acids. The V gene's germline CDR1 is SEHNR and CDR2 FQNEAQ (reference sequence). The junction had 12 bases not matched to a gene; V was cut back by 8 bases and J by 7 bases. As DNA, the CDR3 is TGTGCCAGCGGGGCGGGGGGACAGGGGGCGCATGAGCAGTACTTC. This gives the protein CASGAGGQGAHEQYF.

The chain recombines TRBV20-1 with TRBJ2-2, with a possible D match to TRBD2 (6 bases). Germline V gene sequence: CDR1 DFQATT, CDR2 SNEGSKA (reference sequence). CDR3 length equals 17 residues. V shed 3 bases and J shed 5 bases, with 22 bases lying between them. The CDR3 DNA reads as TGCAGTGCTAGTTGTGAGAAGGGAGAGACTAGGACCGGGGAGCTGTTTTTT. Protein: CSASCEKGETRTGELFF.

In DNA, the CDR3 is TGCGCCAGCAGCTTGGAAGCGGGAATAGGAAACACCATATATTTT. Translation gives CASSLEAGIGNTIYF. J is TRBJ1-3 and V is TRBV5-1, with D hard to call. CDR1 is SGHRS and CDR2 is YFSETQ in the germline V gene. With 0 bases removed from V and 4 bases from J, the gap between germline ends came to 11 bases. The CDR3 length is 15 residues.

The chain is built from TRBV5-6 and TRBJ2-1; maybe TRBD1 (5 bases). Germline values: CDR1 SGHDT, CDR2 YYEEEE. Trimming left V 3 bases short and J 0 bases short, with 13 bases between. The CDR3 runs 16 residues. The CDR3 DNA follows: TGTGCCAGCAGCTCTACAGGTCAGGGCTCCTACAATGAGCAGTTCTTC. Translated, it gives CASSSTGQGSYNEQFF. Filled out from reference TRBV5-6 and TRBJ2-1, the complete variable domain reads DAGVTQSPTHLIKTRGQQVTLRCSPKSGHDTVSWYQQALGQGPQFIFQYYEEEERQRGNFPDRFSGHQFPNYSSELNVNALLLGDSALYLCASSSTGQGSYNEQFFGPGTRLTVL.

The chain couples TRBV30 to TRBJ1-3; D unresolved. V was shortened by 3 bases and J by 1 base, with 4 bases between the two germline ends. Germline V lookup: CDR1 GTSNPN, CDR2 SVGIG (reference sequence). This CDR3 comprises 12 residues. CDR3 nucleotides: TGTGCCTGGAGCCCTTCTGGAAACACCATATATTTT. The encoded protein is CAWSPSGNTIYF. Complete variable domain (other parts from reference TRBV30 and TRBJ1-3): SQTIHQWPATLVQPVGSPLSLECTVEGTSNPNLYWYRQAAGRGLQLLFYSVGIGQISSEVPQNLSASRPQDRQFILSSKKLLLSDSGFYLCAWSPSGNTIYFGEGSWLTVV.

The chain combines TRBV4-2 with TRBJ1-5; the match to TRBD1 covers 9 bases. After removal of 2 bases from V and 6 bases from J, the junction contained 5 bases not matched to a gene. This CDR3 region has 15 residues. CDR1 and CDR2 (germline): LGHNA, YNFKEQ. The CDR3 sequence is CASSQQQGAGQPQHF. CDR3 nucleotide sequence: TGTGCCAGCAGCCAACAACAGGGGGCCGGTCAGCCCCAGCATTTT.

The rearrangement links TRBV29-1 to TRBJ1-4; TRBD1 is a possible D gene (5 bases). Germline V gives CDR1 SQVTM, CDR2 ANQGSEA. The CDR3 runs 14 residues. The ends were cut back, 3 bases at V and 5 bases at J, with 13 bases in the middle. CDR3 in amino acids: CSVEVTGINEKLFF. CDR3 bases: TGCAGCGTTGAGGTAACAGGCATCAATGAAAAACTGTTTTTT.

This sequence joins TRBV2 and TRBJ2-5; TRBD1 agrees at 9 bases. The germline V gene has CDR1 SNHLY and CDR2 FYNNEI. CDR3 length: 13 residues. The junction had 7 bases not matched to a gene; V was cut back by 7 bases and J by 7 bases. CDR3 in amino acids: CASIGGTGWTQYF. For the CDR3, the DNA is TGTGCCAGCATTGGGGGGACAGGGTGGACCCAGTACTTC.

The chain is built from TRBV10-3 and TRBJ1-5; TRBD1 aligns across 8 bases. The CDR3 totals 15 residues. Germline V lookup: CDR1 ENHRY, CDR2 SYGVKD. V trimming: 2 bases; J trimming: 7 bases; junction bases outside the gene matches: 7. The CDR3 here is CAISETGQGRQPQHF. The CDR3 DNA reads as TGTGCCATCAGTGAGACAGGACAGGGAAGACAGCCCCAGCATTTT.

This chain joins TRBV25-1 and TRBJ2-7, with 9 positions matching TRBD2. Germline V gives CDR1 MGHDK, CDR2 SYGVNS. The trim removed 2 bases at V and 3 bases at J, leaving 8 bases unmatched. CDR3 length: 16 amino acids. As DNA, the CDR3 is TGTGCCAGCAGTGAAGGGCTAGCGGGGACCTTCTACGAGCAGTACTTC. Amino acid sequence: CASSEGLAGTFYEQYF.

The V and J genes are TRBV29-1 and TRBJ1-4, with 7 positions matching TRBD1. Germline lookup yields CDR1 SQVTM and CDR2 ANQGSEA. The CDR3 consists of 12 residues. V lost 7 bases, J lost 5 bases, and 4 bases stayed unmatched. The CDR3 reads CSAGTVNEKLFF. The CDR3 DNA reads as TGCAGCGCCGGGACAGTGAATGAAAAACTGTTTTTT.

The genes are TRBV3-1 (or the pseudogene TRBV3-2) and TRBJ1-1, with 7 bases lining up with TRBD1. The junction had 3 bases not matched to a gene; V was cut back by 1 base and J by 4 bases. CDR3 length: 14 residues. Germline CDR1 is LGHDT and CDR2 is YNNKEL (reference sequence). CDR3 amino acids: CASSQVSGGTEAFF. As DNA, the CDR3 is TGTGCCAGCAGCCAAGTGTCAGGGGGCACTGAAGCTTTCTTT.

The chain is built from TRBV5-1 and TRBJ2-6; tentatively, D is TRBD2 (5 bases). Germline V lookup: CDR1 SGHRS, CDR2 YFSETQ. The CDR3 contains 16 residues. V lost 0 bases to trimming and J lost 2 bases, with 9 bases between them. The CDR3 DNA follows: TGCGCCAGCAGCTTGGAGGACGGGGCTGGGGCCAACGTCCTGACTTTC. Its protein product is CASSLEDGAGANVLTF.

The chain recombines TRBV11-3 with TRBJ2-1; 11 bases are a match to TRBD1. The CDR3 runs 17 residues. Germline V gives CDR1 SGHNT, CDR2 YENEEA. J gave up 7 bases and V 1 base, and 9 bases lay outside the gene matches. The CDR3 DNA sequence: TGTGCCAGCAGCTTAGGTCATGGGACAGGGGGGAGGAATGAGCAGTTCTTC. This codes for CASSLGHGTGGRNEQFF.

CDR3 bases: TGTGCCAGCAGCTTGCAAGGGGGATATAACTATGGCTACACCTTC. Translating it yields CASSLQGGYNYGYTF. V usage is TRBV5-4 and J usage is TRBJ1-2; a possible D gene is TRBD1 (6 bases). V lost 1 base, J lost 1 base, and 11 bases lay in between. Germline V CDR1 and CDR2: SGHNT, YYREEE (reference sequence). CDR3 length equals 15 residues.

The rearrangement links TRBV10-3 to TRBJ2-2; possibly TRBD2 for D (5 bases). CDR1 and CDR2 from the germline V gene are ENHRY and SYGVKD. There are 13 residues in the CDR3. Trimming removed 5 bases at V and 5 bases at J, with 9 bases between. The CDR3: CAISSGQTGELFF. CDR3 sequence (DNA): TGTGCCATCAGTAGCGGTCAAACCGGGGAGCTGTTTTTT.

V and J are TRBV2 and TRBJ2-1, with 14 bases identical to TRBD2. The J segment lost 4 bases and the V segment lost 6 bases, leaving 11 bases of the junction unmatched. The germline gives CDR1 SNHLY, CDR2 FYNNEI. This CDR3 contains 18 residues. DNA for the CDR3: TGTGCCAGCAGGCCCGGGTGGGGACTAGCGGGGGAGTACAATGAGCAGTTCTTC. Its translation: CASRPGWGLAGEYNEQFF.

CDR3 loop: CASSPRRTGNGNTIYF. CDR3 nucleotides: TGTGCCAGCAGCCCTAGGAGGACAGGGAATGGAAACACCATATATTTT. The chain joins TRBV11-2 to TRBJ1-3, with 8 bases fitting TRBD1. Unmatched junction bases numbered 9, after V lost 5 bases and J lost 3 bases. This CDR3 has 16 amino acids. CDR1 SGHAT and CDR2 FQNNGV come from the germline V gene.

The chain combines TRBV19 with TRBJ1-3; D call uncertain. V was trimmed by 7 bases and J by 0 bases, leaving 10 bases between them. This CDR3 has 14 residues. CDR1 is LNHDA, CDR2 SQIVND, per germline (reference sequence). The CDR3 spells CASTSGDSGNTIYF. In nucleotides, the CDR3 is TGTGCCAGTACCTCCGGGGACTCTGGAAACACCATATATTTT.